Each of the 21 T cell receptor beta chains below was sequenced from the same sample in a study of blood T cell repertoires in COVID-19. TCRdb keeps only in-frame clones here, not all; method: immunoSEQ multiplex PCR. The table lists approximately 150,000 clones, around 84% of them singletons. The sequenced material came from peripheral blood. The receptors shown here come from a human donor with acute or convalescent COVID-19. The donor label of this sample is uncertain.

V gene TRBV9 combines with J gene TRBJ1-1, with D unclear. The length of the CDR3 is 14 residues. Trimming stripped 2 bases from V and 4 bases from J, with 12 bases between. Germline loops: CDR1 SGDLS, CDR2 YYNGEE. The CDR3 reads CASSVEAVPTEAFF. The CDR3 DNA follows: TGTGCCAGCAGCGTTGAAGCGGTACCCACTGAAGCTTTCTTT. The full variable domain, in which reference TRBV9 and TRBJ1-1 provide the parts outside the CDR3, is DSGVTQTPKHLITATGQRVTLRCSPRSGDLSVYWYQQSLDQGLQFLIQYYNGEERAKGNILERFSAQQFPDLHSELNLSSLELGDSALYFCASSVEAVPTEAFFGQGTRLTVV.

CDR3 DNA sequence: TGTGCCAGCAGCCCGTTGTCCGACAGACGGAATGAAAAACTGTTTTTT. This translates into CASSPLSDRRNEKLFF. The chain uses TRBV4-2 and TRBJ1-4, with a weak D call TRBD1 (5 bases). In germline, CDR1 is LGHNA, CDR2 YNFKEQ. Trimming removed 4 bases at V and 5 bases at J, with 17 bases between. This CDR3 region has 16 residues.

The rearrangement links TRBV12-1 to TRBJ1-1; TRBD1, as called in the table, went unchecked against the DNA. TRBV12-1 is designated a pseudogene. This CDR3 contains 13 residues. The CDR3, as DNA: TGTGCCAGCAGCTTAACAGCGAACACTGAAGCTTTCTTT. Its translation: CASSLTANTEAFF.

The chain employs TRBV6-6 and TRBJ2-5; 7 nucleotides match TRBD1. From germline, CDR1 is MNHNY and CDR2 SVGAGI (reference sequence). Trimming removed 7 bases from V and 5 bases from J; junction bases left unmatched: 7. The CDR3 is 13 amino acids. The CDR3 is CASTRDSSETQYF. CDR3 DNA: TGTGCCAGCACCCGGGACAGTTCGGAGACCCAGTACTTC.

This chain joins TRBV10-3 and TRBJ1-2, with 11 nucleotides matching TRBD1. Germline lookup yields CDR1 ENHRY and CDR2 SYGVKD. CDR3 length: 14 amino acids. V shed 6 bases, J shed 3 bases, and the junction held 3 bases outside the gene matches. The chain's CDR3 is CAIRLGQGDYGYTF. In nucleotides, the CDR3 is TGTGCCATCAGGCTGGGACAGGGGGACTATGGCTACACCTTC.

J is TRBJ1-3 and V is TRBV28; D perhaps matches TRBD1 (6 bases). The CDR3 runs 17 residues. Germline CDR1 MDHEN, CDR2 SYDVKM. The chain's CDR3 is CLSLPGTPQFSGNTIYF. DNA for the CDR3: TGTCTCAGCCTCCCCGGGACACCTCAATTCTCTGGAAACACCATATATTTT.

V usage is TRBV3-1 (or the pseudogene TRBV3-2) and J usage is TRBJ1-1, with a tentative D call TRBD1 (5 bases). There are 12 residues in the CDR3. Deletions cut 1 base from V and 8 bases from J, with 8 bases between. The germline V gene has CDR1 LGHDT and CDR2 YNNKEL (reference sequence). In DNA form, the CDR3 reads TGTGCCAGCAGCCAAGGAAACAGGGAAGCTTTCTTT. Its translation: CASSQGNREAFF.

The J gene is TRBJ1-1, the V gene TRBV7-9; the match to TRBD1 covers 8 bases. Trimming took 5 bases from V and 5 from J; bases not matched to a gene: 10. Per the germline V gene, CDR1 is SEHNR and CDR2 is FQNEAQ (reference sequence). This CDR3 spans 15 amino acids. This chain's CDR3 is CASSTPRTGRTEAFF. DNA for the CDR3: TGTGCCAGCAGCACACCAAGGACAGGGAGAACTGAAGCTTTCTTT.

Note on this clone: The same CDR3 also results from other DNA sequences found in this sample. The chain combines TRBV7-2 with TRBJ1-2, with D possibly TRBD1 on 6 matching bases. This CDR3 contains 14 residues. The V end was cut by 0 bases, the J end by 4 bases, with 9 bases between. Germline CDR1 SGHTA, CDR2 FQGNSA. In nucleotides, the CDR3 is TGTGCCAGCAGCTTAGCACAGGGATCCTATGGCTACACCTTC. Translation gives CASSLAQGSYGYTF.

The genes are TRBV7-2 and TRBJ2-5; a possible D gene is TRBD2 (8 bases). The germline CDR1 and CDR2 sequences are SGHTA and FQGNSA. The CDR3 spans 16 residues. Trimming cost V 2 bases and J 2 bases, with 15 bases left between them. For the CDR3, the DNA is TGTGCCAGCAGCTTAAAGGTAGCGGGACAGCAAGAGACCCAGTACTTC. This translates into CASSLKVAGQQETQYF.

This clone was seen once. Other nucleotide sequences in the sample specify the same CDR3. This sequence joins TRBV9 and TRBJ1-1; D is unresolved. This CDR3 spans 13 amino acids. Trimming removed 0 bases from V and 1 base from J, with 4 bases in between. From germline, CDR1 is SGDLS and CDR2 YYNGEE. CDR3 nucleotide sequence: TGTGCCAGCAGCGTAGCGCGGAACACTGAAGCTTTCTTT. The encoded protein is CASSVARNTEAFF.

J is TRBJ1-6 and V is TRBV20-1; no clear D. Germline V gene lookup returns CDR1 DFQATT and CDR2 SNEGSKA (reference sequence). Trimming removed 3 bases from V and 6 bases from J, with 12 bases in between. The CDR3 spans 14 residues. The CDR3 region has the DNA TGCAGTGCTAGTCCCGGACTTATTAATTCACCCCTCCACTTT. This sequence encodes CSASPGLINSPLHF.

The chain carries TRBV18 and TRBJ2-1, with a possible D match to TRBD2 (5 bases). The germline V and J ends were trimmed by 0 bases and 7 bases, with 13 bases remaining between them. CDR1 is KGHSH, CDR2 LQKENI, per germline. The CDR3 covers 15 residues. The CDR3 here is CASSPPSGLGNEQFF. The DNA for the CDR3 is TGTGCCAGCTCACCACCTTCGGGGTTGGGTAATGAGCAGTTCTTC.

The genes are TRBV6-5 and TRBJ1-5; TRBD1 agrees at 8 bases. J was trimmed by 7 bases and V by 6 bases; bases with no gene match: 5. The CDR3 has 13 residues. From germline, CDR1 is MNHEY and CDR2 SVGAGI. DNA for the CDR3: TGTGCCAGCAGCCCACAGGGGGGACAGCCCCAGCATTTT. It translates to CASSPQGGQPQHF.

CDR3 sequence (DNA): TGTGCCAGCAGCTTACTGATCGGCGGGGGGCCCGACCTCCCGGGTACGCAGTATTTT. It translates to CASSLLIGGGPDLPGTQYF. V and J are TRBV7-2 and TRBJ2-3, with 8 bases lining up with TRBD2. V trimming: 2 bases; J trimming: 8 bases; junction bases outside the gene matches: 21. This CDR3 has 19 residues. Germline V gene lookup returns CDR1 SGHTA and CDR2 FQGNSA.

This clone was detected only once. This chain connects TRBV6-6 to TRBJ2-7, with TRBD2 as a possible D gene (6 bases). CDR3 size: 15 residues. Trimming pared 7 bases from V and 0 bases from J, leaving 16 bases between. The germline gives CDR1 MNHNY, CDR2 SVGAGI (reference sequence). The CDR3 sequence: CASTQDYPSSYEQYV. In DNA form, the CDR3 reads TGTGCCAGCACTCAGGACTACCCGAGCTCCTACGAGCAGTACGTC.

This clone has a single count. CDR3 nucleotide sequence: TGTGCCAGCAGCCGCCGGACGTCGGGAGATGAAGCTTTCTTT. As protein: CASSRRTSGDEAFF. The chain carries TRBV9 and TRBJ1-1; D unclear. The germline V gene encodes CDR1 SGDLS and CDR2 YYNGEE. There are 14 residues in the CDR3. V lost 4 bases and J lost 7, with 17 bases in between. Based on the CDR3 plus reference TRBV9 and TRBJ1-1, the full variable domain is DSGVTQTPKHLITATGQRVTLRCSPRSGDLSVYWYQQSLDQGLQFLIQYYNGEERAKGNILERFSAQQFPDLHSELNLSSLELGDSALYFCASSRRTSGDEAFFGQGTRLTVV.

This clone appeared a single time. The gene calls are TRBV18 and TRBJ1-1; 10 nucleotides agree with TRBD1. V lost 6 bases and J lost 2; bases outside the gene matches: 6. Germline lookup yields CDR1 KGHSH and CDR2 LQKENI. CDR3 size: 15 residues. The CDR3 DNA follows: TGTGCCAGCTCCCGAATGACAGGGGGCAACACTGAAGCTTTCTTT. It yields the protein CASSRMTGGNTEAFF.

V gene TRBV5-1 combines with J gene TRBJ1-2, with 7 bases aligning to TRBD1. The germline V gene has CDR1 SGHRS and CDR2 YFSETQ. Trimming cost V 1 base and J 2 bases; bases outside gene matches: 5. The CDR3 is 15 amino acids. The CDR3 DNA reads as TGCGCCAGCAGCTTGTCGACAGGGTCGAACTATGGCTACACCTTC. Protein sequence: CASSLSTGSNYGYTF.

The CDR3 spells CASSEGLAGRSYNEQFF. CDR3 DNA sequence: TGTGCCAGCAGCGAGGGACTAGCGGGGCGCTCCTACAATGAGCAGTTCTTC. The chain recombines TRBV11-3 with TRBJ2-1, with 13 bases identical to TRBD2. This CDR3 is built from 17 residues. The V and J ends lost 5 bases and 0 bases, in that order; junction bases with no gene match: 4. CDR1 and CDR2 from the germline V gene are SGHNT and YENEEA.

The CDR3: CASSLGQGFQPQHF. The DNA of the CDR3 is TGTGCCAGCAGCTTGGGACAGGGTTTCCAGCCCCAGCATTTT. The chain carries TRBV5-5 and TRBJ1-5, with 7 bases matching TRBD1. Germline trimming cut 0 bases from V and 7 bases from J; bases unmatched to any gene: 4. In germline, CDR1 is SGHKS, CDR2 YYEKEE (reference sequence). The CDR3 contains 14 residues.